These 22 T cell receptor beta chains came from one sample sequenced in a study of blood T cell repertoires in COVID-19. Method: immunoSEQ multiplex PCR; TCRdb's copy keeps in-frame clones and lacks some. The sample includes roughly 440,000 clones, roughly 88% of them seen just once. The specimen was peripheral blood. The receptors originated from a woman between 45 and 65 years old with COVID-19, enrolled during active disease.

The chain combines TRBV19 with TRBJ2-5; weak D call: TRBD2 (6 bases). The V gene lost 1 base and the J gene lost 4 bases, with 19 bases spanning the gap. CDR1 and CDR2 from the germline V gene are LNHDA and SQIVND (reference sequence). The CDR3 is 17 amino acids. The CDR3 is CASSIGRGLITGETQYF. The CDR3 DNA reads as TGTGCCAGTAGTATAGGGCGGGGCCTTATCACGGGAGAGACCCAGTACTTC.

The V gene is TRBV7-9, the J gene TRBJ2-1; 9 nucleotides align to TRBD2. V shed 9 bases, J shed 5 bases, and the junction held 5 bases outside the gene matches. CDR3 length equals 13 residues. CDR1 and CDR2 from the germline V gene are SEHNR and FQNEAQ (reference sequence). This CDR3 reads CARAGGGNNEQFF. The CDR3 DNA reads as TGTGCCAGAGCGGGGGGCGGTAACAATGAGCAGTTCTTC.

The V call is TRBV5-6, the J call TRBJ1-1; 7 bases line up with TRBD1. Germline values: CDR1 SGHDT, CDR2 YYEEEE. Trimming removed 4 bases from V and 5 bases from J; junction bases left unmatched: 11. This CDR3 comprises 15 residues. CDR3 coding DNA: TGTGCCAGCAGCCCTCAGGACAGGCATTCAACTGAAGCTTTCTTT. Translated: CASSPQDRHSTEAFF.

The genes are TRBV5-1 and TRBJ2-3, with D hard to call. Germline V CDR1 and CDR2: SGHRS, YFSETQ. The CDR3 covers 13 residues. The V end lost 0 bases, the J end lost 1 base, and 3 bases lay between the germline ends. CDR3 bases: TGCGCCAGCAGCTTGGGGCGCACAGATACGCAGTATTTT. Amino acids: CASSLGRTDTQYF.

The chain couples TRBV25-1 to TRBJ1-4, with D uncertain. The CDR3 consists of 15 residues. Trimming stripped 1 base from V and 5 bases from J, with 11 bases between. Germline lookup yields CDR1 MGHDK and CDR2 SYGVNS. The CDR3 loop is CASSESPTGNEKLFF. DNA for the CDR3: TGTGCCAGCAGTGAATCCCCGACGGGAAATGAAAAACTGTTTTTT. The variable domain in full, completed from reference TRBV25-1 and TRBJ1-4, reads EADIYQTPRYLVIGTGKKITLECSQTMGHDKMYWYQQDPGMELHLIHYSYGVNSTEKGDLSSESTVSRIRTEHFPLTLESARPSHTSQYLCASSESPTGNEKLFFGSGTQLSVL.

This chain joins TRBV7-9 and TRBJ1-2; D call uncertain. The CDR3 is 12 residues long. The V end lost 1 base, the J end lost 8 bases, and 8 bases lay between the germline ends. CDR1 SEHNR and CDR2 FQNEAQ come from the germline V gene (reference sequence). CDR3 loop: CASSLVEEGYTF. The CDR3 DNA is TGTGCCAGCAGCTTAGTTGAGGAGGGCTACACCTTC.

V gene TRBV5-4 combines with J gene TRBJ1-1, with a weak D call TRBD1 (5 bases). Germline CDR1 reads SGHNT; CDR2 reads YYREEE (reference sequence). The V end lost 0 bases, the J end lost 0 bases, and 12 bases lay between the germline ends. The CDR3 loop spans 16 amino acids. The CDR3 protein is CASSLGGGVLNTEAFF. CDR3 nucleotide sequence: TGTGCCAGCAGCTTGGGGGGGGGAGTCTTGAACACTGAAGCTTTCTTT. Using reference TRBV5-4 and TRBJ1-1 for the parts outside the CDR3, the full variable domain is ETGVTQSPTHLIKTRGQQVTLRCSSQSGHNTVSWYQQALGQGPQFIFQYYREEENGRGNFPPRFSGLQFPNYSSELNVNALELDDSALYLCASSLGGGVLNTEAFFGQGTRLTVV.

This clone was seen only once. This rearrangement joins TRBV4-1 to TRBJ2-1; 8 nucleotides agree with TRBD1. CDR3 size: 16 residues. The junction had 3 bases not matched to a gene; V was cut back by 0 bases and J by 2 bases. CDR1 is MGHRA and CDR2 is YSYEKL in the germline V gene. Written as DNA, the CDR3 is TGCGCCAGCAGCCAAGACGGACAGGGACCCTACAATGAGCAGTTCTTC. Encoded protein: CASSQDGQGPYNEQFF.

The chain links TRBV7-6 to TRBJ1-1, with a possible D match to TRBD1 (5 bases). CDR1 is SGHVS and CDR2 is FNYEAQ in the germline V gene. Trimming took 1 base from V and 11 from J, leaving 11 bases between them. This CDR3 has 12 amino acids. DNA of the CDR3: TGTGCCAGCAGCTTAGACCAGGGTCCCGCTTTCTTT. It translates to CASSLDQGPAFF.

The chain couples TRBV11-3 to TRBJ2-3; TRBD2 aligns across 8 bases. The CDR3 totals 15 residues. The germline V gene encodes CDR1 SGHNT and CDR2 YENEEA. The J segment lost 4 bases and the V segment lost 3 bases, leaving 6 bases of the junction unmatched. The CDR3 sequence is CASSLGGGISDTQYF. Here the CDR3 DNA reads TGTGCCAGCAGCTTGGGCGGGGGGATCTCAGATACGCAGTATTTT. Combining the CDR3 with reference TRBV11-3 and TRBJ2-3 gives the whole variable domain EAGVVQSPRYKIIEKKQPVAFWCNPISGHNTLYWYLQNLGQGPELLIRYENEEAVDDSQLPKDRFSAERLKGVDSTLKIQPAELGDSAVYLCASSLGGGISDTQYFGPGTRLTVL.

This chain links TRBV30 with TRBJ2-3, with D unresolved. This CDR3 has 12 residues. V gave up 0 bases and J gave up 6 bases, with 7 bases separating them. The germline V gene has CDR1 GTSNPN and CDR2 SVGIG (reference sequence). CDR3 protein: CAWSVIQDTQYF. The CDR3 coding sequence is TGTGCCTGGAGTGTCATTCAGGATACGCAGTATTTT.

This chain connects TRBV5-1 to TRBJ2-1; 8 nucleotides agree with TRBD1. The V segment lost 4 bases and the J segment 2 bases; nucleotides outside the gene matches: 5. In germline, CDR1 is SGHRS, CDR2 YFSETQ. The CDR3 has 15 residues. The CDR3 sequence is CASSPGTGPYNEQFF. The CDR3, as DNA: TGCGCCAGCAGCCCTGGGACAGGACCCTACAATGAGCAGTTCTTC. Variable domain in full (rest from reference TRBV5-1 and TRBJ2-1): KAGVTQTPRYLIKTRGQQVTLSCSPISGHRSVSWYQQTPGQGLQFLFEYFSETQRNKGNFPGRFSGRQFSNSRSEMNVSTLELGDSALYLCASSPGTGPYNEQFFGPGTRLTVL.

This chain uses TRBV24-1 with TRBJ2-3; 9 bases fit TRBD1. V was pared by 7 bases and J by 5 bases, with 6 bases of the junction left unmatched. The germline CDR1 and CDR2 sequences are KGHDR and SFDVKD. The CDR3 has 14 amino acids. CDR3 protein: CATRRGQGGDTQYF. DNA of the CDR3: TGTGCCACCAGGAGGGGACAGGGAGGAGATACGCAGTATTTT.

The chain uses TRBV12-3 or TRBV12-4 and TRBJ2-1; 7 bases are a match to TRBD1. Trimming at V came to 6 bases and at J to 6 bases, leaving 5 bases not matched to a gene. The CDR3 spans 13 residues. The CDR3 is CASSIDRVNEQFF. The CDR3 nucleotides read TGTGCCAGCAGCATCGACAGGGTCAATGAGCAGTTCTTC.

This rearrangement joins TRBV19 to TRBJ1-2, with no clear D. Looked up from germline, CDR1 is LNHDA and CDR2 is SQIVND (reference sequence). The V end was cut by 11 bases, the J end by 1 base, with 17 bases between. CDR3 length: 14 amino acids. CDR3 coding DNA: TGTGCCGGCTGGGAACGGGAGGGTAACTATGGCTACACCTTC. Protein product: CAGWEREGNYGYTF. Looking up the rest from reference TRBV19 and TRBJ1-2 gives the full variable domain: DGGITQSPKYLFRKEGQNVTLSCEQNLNHDAMYWYRQDPGQGLRLIYYSQIVNDFQKGDIAEGYSVSREKKESFPLTVTSAQKNPTAFYLCAGWEREGNYGYTFGSGTRLTVV.

This chain connects TRBV5-4 to TRBJ2-2; 12 positions agree with TRBD2. There are 15 residues in the CDR3. The germline V gene has CDR1 SGHNT and CDR2 YYREEE (reference sequence). J was trimmed by 6 bases and V by 3 bases; bases with no gene match: 3. The CDR3 region has the DNA TGTGCCAGCAGCTACGGACTAGCGGGGTCCGGGGAGCTGTTTTTT. As protein: CASSYGLAGSGELFF.

The V call is TRBV28, the J call TRBJ2-2; no clear D. Trimming removed 6 bases from V and 0 bases from J, with 11 bases in between. Germline CDR1 and CDR2: MDHEN and SYDVKM. CDR3 length: 15 residues. The CDR3 DNA sequence: TGTGCCAGCAGCCAACACAAAACGAACACCGGGGAGCTGTTTTTT. Its translation is CASSQHKTNTGELFF. Together with reference TRBV28 and TRBJ2-2, the CDR3 gives the full variable domain: DVKVTQSSRYLVKRTGEKVFLECVQDMDHENMFWYRQDPGLGLRLIYFSYDVKMKEKGDIPEGYSVSREKKERFSLILESASTNQTSMYLCASSQHKTNTGELFFGEGSRLTVL.

V is TRBV4-1 and J is TRBJ1-4; no clear D gene. CDR1 and CDR2 (germline): MGHRA, YSYEKL. CDR3 length: 15 residues. Trimming removed 0 bases from V and 0 bases from J, with 5 bases in between. The CDR3 is CASSQDETTNEKLFF. The DNA for the CDR3 is TGCGCCAGCAGCCAAGATGAGACAACTAATGAAAAACTGTTTTTT.

The rearrangement links TRBV6-5 to TRBJ2-2, with 9 bases matching TRBD1. Germline-derived CDR1 and CDR2 are MNHEY and SVGAGI. Trimming took 5 bases from V and 7 from J; bases not matched to a gene: 8. The CDR3 loop spans 15 amino acids. This CDR3 reads CASSRVQGADGELFF. The CDR3 region has the DNA TGTGCCAGCAGTCGCGTACAGGGGGCGGACGGGGAGCTGTTTTTT.

This sequence joins TRBV9 and TRBJ2-3; no definite D call. The CDR3 loop spans 13 amino acids. With 0 bases removed from V and 6 bases from J, the gap between germline ends came to 8 bases. The germline V gene has CDR1 SGDLS and CDR2 YYNGEE. The chain's CDR3 is CASSVGVTDTQYF. CDR3 bases: TGTGCCAGCAGCGTAGGAGTAACGGATACGCAGTATTTT.

This clone occurred a few times. J is TRBJ2-1 and V is TRBV24-1; tentatively, D is TRBD1 (6 bases). V shed 4 bases and J shed 0 bases, with 12 bases lying between them. The CDR3 is 16 residues long. The germline CDR1 and CDR2 sequences are KGHDR and SFDVKD. The CDR3 DNA reads as TGTGCCACCAGTGACCGTACAGGGAGCTCCTACAATGAGCAGTTCTTC. Protein product: CATSDRTGSSYNEQFF.

The V and J genes are TRBV5-1 and TRBJ2-2, with 10 bases identical to TRBD2. Trimming removed 0 bases from V and 8 bases from J; junction bases left unmatched: 7. Germline CDR1 reads SGHRS; CDR2 reads YFSETQ. The CDR3 is made up of 16 amino acids. The CDR3 here is CASSLEWTSGRGELFF. CDR3 bases: TGCGCCAGCAGCTTGGAATGGACTAGCGGTCGGGGGGAGCTGTTTTTT.